This T cell receptor (beta chain) originates from a study of T cells after yellow fever vaccination. The V gene lost 6 bases and the J gene lost 8 bases, with 17 bases spanning the gap. This CDR3 contains 13 residues. Germline loops: CDR1 SQVTM, CDR2 ANQGSEA. Study conclusions and caveats: Most primary-vaccination clones recurred post-booster (about 96% CD4, roughly 87% CD8).

TCRdb independently ran MiXCR on the 5' RACE reads; one entry per CDR3 protein. The sample holds roughly 400,000 distinct CDR3 sequences, approximately 18% seen once. This clonotype occurred many times. Its antigen is currently unknown. This specimen was PBMCs, taken before the yellow fever booster vaccination. V gene TRBV29-1 combines with J gene TRBJ2-1, with D perhaps TRBD1 (5 bases). This TCR was recovered from a young man who received the YFV17D yellow fever vaccine. The CDR3 nucleotides are TGCAGCGTCCCATTGGGGCAGTTGGATGAGCAGTTCTTC. It specifies CSVPLGQLDEQFF.